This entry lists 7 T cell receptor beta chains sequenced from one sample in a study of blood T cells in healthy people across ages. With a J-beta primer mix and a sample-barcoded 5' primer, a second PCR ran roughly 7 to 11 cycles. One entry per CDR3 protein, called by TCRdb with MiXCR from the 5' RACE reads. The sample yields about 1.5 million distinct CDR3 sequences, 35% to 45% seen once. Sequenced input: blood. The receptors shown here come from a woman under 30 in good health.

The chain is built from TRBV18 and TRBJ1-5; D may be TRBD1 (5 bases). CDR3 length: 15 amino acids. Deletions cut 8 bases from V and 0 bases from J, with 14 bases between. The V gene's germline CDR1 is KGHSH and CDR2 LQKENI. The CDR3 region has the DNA TGTGCCAGCCGAGGGGAGAATCATAGCAATCAGCCCCAGCATTTT. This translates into CASRGENHSNQPQHF.

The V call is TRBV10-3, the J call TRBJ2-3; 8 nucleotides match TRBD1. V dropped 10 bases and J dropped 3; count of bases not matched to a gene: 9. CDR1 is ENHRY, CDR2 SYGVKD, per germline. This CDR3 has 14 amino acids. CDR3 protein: CAKSRDRSTDTQYF. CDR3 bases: TGTGCCAAAAGCCGGGACAGGTCTACAGATACGCAGTATTTT.

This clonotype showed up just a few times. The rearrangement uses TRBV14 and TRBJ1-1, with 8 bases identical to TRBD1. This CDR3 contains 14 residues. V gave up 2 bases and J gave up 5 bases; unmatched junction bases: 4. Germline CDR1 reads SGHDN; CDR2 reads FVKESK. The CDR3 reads CASSQRQGYTEAFF. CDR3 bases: TGTGCCAGCAGCCAACGACAGGGGTATACTGAAGCTTTCTTT.

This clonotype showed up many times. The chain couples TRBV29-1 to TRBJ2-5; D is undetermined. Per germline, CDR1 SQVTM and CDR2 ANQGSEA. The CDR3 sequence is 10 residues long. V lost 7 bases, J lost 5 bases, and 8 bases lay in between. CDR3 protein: CSAQVETQYF. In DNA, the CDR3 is TGCAGCGCCCAGGTGGAGACCCAGTACTTC.

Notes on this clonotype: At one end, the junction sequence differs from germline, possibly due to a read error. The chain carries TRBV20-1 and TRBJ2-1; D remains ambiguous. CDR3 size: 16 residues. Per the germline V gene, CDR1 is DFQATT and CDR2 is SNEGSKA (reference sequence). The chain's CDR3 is CSAREPKKASYSEQFF. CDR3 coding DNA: TGCAGTGCTAGAGAGCCAAAGAAGGCGTCCTACAGTGAGCAGTTCTTC.

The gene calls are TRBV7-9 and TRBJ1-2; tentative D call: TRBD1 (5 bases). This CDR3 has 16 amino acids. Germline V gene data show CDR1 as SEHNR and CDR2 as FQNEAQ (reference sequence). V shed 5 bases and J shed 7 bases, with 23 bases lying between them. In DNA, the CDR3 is TGTGCCAGCAGCCCTAAATCCGGGACTAAAAGGGGTGGCTACACCTTC. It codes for CASSPKSGTKRGGYTF.

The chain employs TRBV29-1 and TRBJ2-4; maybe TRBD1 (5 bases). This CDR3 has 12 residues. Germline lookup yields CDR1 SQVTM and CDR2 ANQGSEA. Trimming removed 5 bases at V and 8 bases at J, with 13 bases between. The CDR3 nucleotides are TGCAGCGTTTACAGGAGTGACGACATTCAGTACTTC. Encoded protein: CSVYRSDDIQYF.